Below, 13 T cell receptor beta chains from the same sample are listed, as sequenced in a study of B cell selection in AIRE deficiency. The sorted conventional CD4 T cells were gated as CD4+CD127+. Profiling relied on immunoSEQ multiplex PCR, and the TCRdb table lists in-frame clones only, not all of them. Among about 21,000 clones, 95% to 98% were seen once, and the ten largest hold more than 0.15%. Sequenced material: conventional CD4+ T cells sorted from PBMCs. The receptor source for this set is a human donor with AIRE deficiency.

This sequence joins TRBV2 and TRBJ2-5, with D unresolved. The J call is uncertain, as TRBJ2-7 better fits the DNA end. The CDR3 is 14 residues long. The germline V gene has CDR1 SNHLY and CDR2 FYNNEI. The CDR3 DNA is TGTGCCAGCACGACAAGTTTCTCGGACTACGAGCAGTACTTC. Translated, it gives CASTTSFSDYEQYF.

The chain has TRBV15 and TRBJ2-1; 10 bases align to TRBD2. CDR1 is LNHNV, CDR2 YYDKDF, per germline (reference sequence). The CDR3 length is 16 residues. V was clipped by 3 bases and J by 3 bases; unmatched bases: 5. The CDR3 protein is CATSRLTSGDYNEQFF. CDR3 DNA sequence: TGTGCCACCAGCAGGCTAACTAGCGGGGACTACAATGAGCAGTTCTTC. Looking up the rest from reference TRBV15 and TRBJ2-1 gives the full variable domain: DAMVIQNPRYQVTQFGKPVTLSCSQTLNHNVMYWYQQKSSQAPKLLFHYYDKDFNNEADTPDNFQSRRPNTSFCFLDIRSPGLGDTAMYLCATSRLTSGDYNEQFFGPGTRLTVL.

The chain links TRBV6-4 to TRBJ2-2, with 8 nucleotides matching TRBD2. The ends lost 5 bases at V and 2 bases at J; junction bases unmatched: 1. This CDR3 has 14 amino acids. Germline V CDR1 and CDR2: MRHNA, SNTAGT. The CDR3 is CASSTSGNTGELFF. CDR3 bases: TGTGCCAGCAGTACTAGCGGCAACACCGGGGAGCTGTTTTTT.

The chain joins TRBV28 to TRBJ2-3; D may be TRBD1 (7 bases). The CDR3 spans 15 residues. CDR1 is MDHEN and CDR2 is SYDVKM in the germline V gene. The germline V and J ends were trimmed by 4 bases and 6 bases, with 17 bases remaining between them. The DNA for the CDR3 is TGTGCCAGCAGTTCGTGGACAGGTGGGGGGGATACGCAGTATTTT. It translates to CASSSWTGGGDTQYF.

This clone was recorded only once. The V call is TRBV4-2, the J call TRBJ1-1; D gene unclear. Trimming shortened V by 3 bases and J by 4 bases, and 9 bases separated the two germline ends. Germline assignment: CDR1 LGHNA and CDR2 YNFKEQ. The CDR3 sequence is 13 residues long. CDR3 protein: CASSQVDVTEAFF. CDR3 nucleotide sequence: TGTGCCAGCAGCCAGGTGGATGTCACTGAAGCTTTCTTT.

The rearrangement uses TRBV6-1 and TRBJ2-3; D possibly matches TRBD1 or TRBD2 (5 bases each). CDR3 length equals 15 residues. Trimming removed 1 base at V and 1 base at J, with 9 bases between. Germline V gives CDR1 MNHNS, CDR2 SASEGT. The CDR3 nucleotides read TGTGCCAGCAGTGAAGGGGGGTTGGGCACAGATACGCAGTATTTT. Translating gives CASSEGGLGTDTQYF.

The chain combines TRBV5-4 with TRBJ2-2, with 13 bases identical to TRBD2. The CDR3 has 18 residues. CDR1 and CDR2 from the germline V gene are SGHNT and YYREEE (reference sequence). V was pared by 2 bases and J by 7 bases, with 11 bases of the junction left unmatched. The chain's CDR3 is CASSFDTSGRAFGGELFF. The CDR3 bases are TGTGCCAGCAGCTTCGACACTAGCGGGAGGGCCTTCGGCGGGGAGCTGTTTTTT.

The chain has TRBV12-5 and TRBJ2-7, with D unresolved. The V gene's germline CDR1 is LGHNT and CDR2 FRNRAP. The CDR3 totals 16 residues. V was shortened by 2 bases and J by 4 bases, with 18 bases between the two germline ends. Here the CDR3 reads CASGLSLVGVAYEQYF. Here the CDR3 DNA reads TGTGCTAGTGGTTTGAGTTTAGTTGGGGTGGCTTACGAGCAGTACTTC.

The chain combines TRBV6-1 with TRBJ2-5; D not resolved. Trimming left V 4 bases short and J 1 base short, with 16 bases between. Germline V gene data show CDR1 as MNHNS and CDR2 as SASEGT. The CDR3 is made up of 16 amino acids. The CDR3 reads CASSANFRGGQETQYF. The DNA of the CDR3 is TGTGCCAGCAGTGCAAACTTTCGAGGCGGCCAAGAGACCCAGTACTTC.

The J gene is TRBJ2-3, the V gene TRBV30; TRBD2 matches at 10 bases. Germline V CDR1 and CDR2: GTSNPN, SVGIG (reference sequence). The length of the CDR3 is 14 residues. V shed 7 bases and J 3 bases; nucleotides not matched to a gene: 7. CDR3 residues: CASPGLASTDTQYF. The CDR3, as DNA: TGTGCCTCACCGGGACTAGCGTCTACAGATACGCAGTATTTT. Full variable domain (missing parts from reference TRBV30 and TRBJ2-3): SQTIHQWPATLVQPVGSPLSLECTVEGTSNPNLYWYRQAAGRGLQLLFYSVGIGQISSEVPQNLSASRPQDRQFILSSKKLLLSDSGFYLCASPGLASTDTQYFGPGTRLTVL.

The rearrangement joins TRBV6-6 to TRBJ1-4, with 9 bases fitting TRBD1. The CDR3 length is 15 residues. From germline, CDR1 is MNHNY and CDR2 SVGAGI (reference sequence). V lost 5 bases, J lost 5 bases, and 6 bases stayed unmatched. CDR3 in DNA: TGTGCCAGCAGTAGGGACAGGGCAGGGAATGAAAAACTGTTTTTT. Translation gives CASSRDRAGNEKLFF.

This clone was observed once. This rearrangement joins TRBV18 to TRBJ1-5; D possibly corresponds to TRBD1 (5 bases). The CDR3 length is 16 residues. The V gene's germline CDR1 is KGHSH and CDR2 LQKENI. Trimming cost V 2 bases and J 0 bases, with 11 bases left between them. The CDR3 DNA sequence: TGTGCCAGCTCACCAGGCCAGACAGATAGCAATCAGCCCCAGCATTTT. It encodes CASSPGQTDSNQPQHF. Variable domain in full (rest from reference TRBV18 and TRBJ1-5): NAGVMQNPRHLVRRRGQEARLRCSPMKGHSHVYWYRQLPEEGLKFMVYLQKENIIDESGMPKERFSAEFPKEGPSILRIQQVVRGDSAAYFCASSPGQTDSNQPQHFGDGTRLSIL.

The chain combines TRBV5-4 with TRBJ1-1; 8 nucleotides agree with TRBD1. The trim removed 4 bases at V and 1 base at J, leaving 3 bases unmatched. The length of the CDR3 is 14 residues. Germline V gene data show CDR1 as SGHNT and CDR2 as YYREEE (reference sequence). The CDR3 region has the DNA TGTGCCAGCAGCGTCGACAGGGGGAACACTGAAGCTTTCTTT. The encoded protein is CASSVDRGNTEAFF.